These 18 T cell receptor beta chains were all obtained from the same sample, sequenced in a study of CD4+ T cells in melanoma. The repertoire was sequenced with immunoSEQ multiplex PCR; TCRdb's copy has only in-frame clones and lacks some. The table shows over 5,000 clones, with approximately 72% occurring only once. Sequencing was carried out using cells from a culture (not recorded whether cultured in vitro). The receptors come from a human donor with melanoma.

The V call is TRBV5-1, the J call TRBJ2-7; D might be TRBD1 (5 bases). The germline CDR1 and CDR2 sequences are SGHRS and YFSETQ. The ends were cut back, 2 bases at V and 2 bases at J, with 11 bases in the middle. The CDR3 is 14 amino acids. This CDR3 is CASSFRQGPYEQYF. The CDR3 nucleotides are TGCGCCAGCAGCTTCCGGCAGGGTCCCTACGAGCAGTACTTC.

The chain joins TRBV2 to TRBJ1-1; tentatively, D is TRBD1 (6 bases). V was clipped by 3 bases and J by 5 bases, with 13 bases between them. Germline V gives CDR1 SNHLY, CDR2 FYNNEI. This CDR3 has 14 amino acids. CDR3 amino acids: CASSEWGGDTEAFF. DNA of the CDR3: TGTGCCAGCAGTGAGTGGGGGGGCGATACTGAAGCTTTCTTT.

Only a few counts were recorded for this clone. This chain joins TRBV6-5 and TRBJ1-4; no firm D call. Per germline, CDR1 MNHEY and CDR2 SVGAGI. Trimming stripped 7 bases from V and 0 bases from J, with 12 bases between. This CDR3 has 15 amino acids. This CDR3 is CASKSTGATNEKLFF. The CDR3, as DNA: TGTGCCAGCAAATCAACGGGAGCAACTAATGAAAAACTGTTTTTT.

This clone has only one observation. CDR3 bases: TGTGCCAGCAGTTTCTTGGGGGATAACTATGGCTACACCTTC. The encoded protein is CASSFLGDNYGYTF. The genes are TRBV28 and TRBJ1-2; weak D call: TRBD1 (5 bases). Trimming removed 3 bases from V and 1 base from J, with 9 bases in between. Germline V CDR1 and CDR2: MDHEN, SYDVKM. This CDR3 is 14 amino acids long.

This clone was counted between two and nine times. The chain carries TRBV29-1 and TRBJ1-2; no clear D gene. With 4 bases removed from V and 6 bases from J, the gap between germline ends came to 9 bases. Germline V gene sequence: CDR1 SQVTM, CDR2 ANQGSEA. CDR3 length: 11 amino acids. CDR3 protein: CSVVEGNGYTF. The CDR3 DNA sequence: TGCAGCGTTGTCGAGGGAAATGGCTACACCTTC.

The genes are TRBV3-1 (or the pseudogene TRBV3-2) and TRBJ1-3, with D perhaps matching TRBD1 (6 bases). The V end was cut by 5 bases, the J end by 3 bases, with 14 bases between. From germline, CDR1 is LGHDT and CDR2 YNNKEL (reference sequence). The CDR3 runs 15 residues. CDR3 region: CASSRIGQLGNTIYF. As DNA, the CDR3 is TGTGCCAGCAGCAGAATCGGACAGCTTGGAAACACCATATATTTT.

CDR3 in DNA: TGTGCCAGCAGTGACTCGCTCCAGACTAGCGAGCAGTTCTTC. Protein product: CASSDSLQTSEQFF. The rearrangement joins TRBV6-4 to TRBJ2-1; 7 nucleotides agree with TRBD2. The CDR3 runs to 14 residues. V dropped 0 bases and J dropped 10; count of bases not matched to a gene: 6. Germline V gene data show CDR1 as MRHNA and CDR2 as SNTAGT.

This clone appeared a single time. The V and J genes are TRBV7-9 and TRBJ2-5; D possibly uses TRBD1 or TRBD2 (5 bases each). The V end was cut by 5 bases, the J end by 3 bases, with 13 bases between. In germline, CDR1 is SEHNR, CDR2 FQNEAQ (reference sequence). The CDR3 sequence is 14 residues long. The CDR3 DNA reads as TGTGCCAGCAGCCCGACAGCGGCCAAAGAGACCCAGTACTTC. Protein sequence: CASSPTAAKETQYF.

This clone was detected a few times. J is TRBJ1-2 and V is TRBV4-3; 8 bases agree with TRBD1. The CDR3 sequence is 16 residues long. Germline V gene data show CDR1 as LGHNA and CDR2 as YSLEER. Trimming took 0 bases from V and 4 from J; bases not matched to a gene: 7. CDR3 protein: CASSQEGTGALYGYTF. The CDR3 coding sequence is TGCGCCAGCAGCCAAGAGGGGACAGGCGCCCTCTATGGCTACACCTTC.

The chain has TRBV7-9 and TRBJ2-7; possibly TRBD2 for D (6 bases). Germline V gene sequence: CDR1 SEHNR, CDR2 FQNEAQ (reference sequence). The germline V and J ends were trimmed by 5 bases and 4 bases, with 15 bases remaining between them. This CDR3 is built from 14 residues. The CDR3 is CASSRGITVYEQYF. As DNA, the CDR3 is TGTGCCAGCAGCCGCGGGATAACGGTTTACGAGCAGTACTTC.

This clone was seen a handful of times. The V and J genes are TRBV7-8 and TRBJ1-1; D is ambiguous. The CDR3 loop spans 12 amino acids. Per the germline V gene, CDR1 is SGHVS and CDR2 is FQNEAQ. The ends were cut back, 3 bases at V and 1 base at J, with 3 bases in the middle. CDR3 sequence (DNA): TGTGCCAGCAGCTTTGGGAACACTGAAGCTTTCTTT. Its protein product is CASSFGNTEAFF.

Notes on this clone: One end of the junction varies from germline; a read error may be responsible. The chain has TRBV7-7 and TRBJ2-1; 13 nucleotides line up with TRBD2. Germline CDR1 reads SSHAT; CDR2 reads FNYEAQ (reference sequence). This CDR3 has 16 residues. CDR3 region: CASSSSGLAGSNEQFF. In DNA, the CDR3 is TGTGCTAGCAGCTCATCGGGACTAGCGGGATCCAATGAGCAGTTCTTC.

The J gene is TRBJ2-1, the V gene TRBV7-9; D is possibly TRBD2 (5 bases). The CDR3 sequence is 13 residues long. V was pared by 1 base and J by 7 bases, with 8 bases between. Germline V CDR1 and CDR2: SEHNR, FQNEAQ (reference sequence). CDR3 residues: CASSLDTGNEQFF. Written as DNA, the CDR3 is TGTGCCAGCAGCTTAGATACGGGAAATGAGCAGTTCTTC.

This clone has just one count. This rearrangement joins TRBV30 to TRBJ1-3, with unresolved D. The CDR3 runs to 12 residues. Per the germline V gene, CDR1 is GTSNPN and CDR2 is SVGIG (reference sequence). Trimming shortened V by 2 bases and J by 2 bases, and 4 bases separated the two germline ends. The CDR3 nucleotides read TGTGCCTGGAGTAGGCCTGGAAACACCATATATTTT. It translates to CAWSRPGNTIYF.

The chain joins TRBV6-2 or TRBV6-3 to TRBJ2-2, with 13 bases aligning to TRBD2. Germline values: CDR1 MNHEY, CDR2 SVGEGT. V was pared by 5 bases and J by 4 bases, with 1 base of the junction left unmatched. This CDR3 contains 15 residues. CDR3 sequence (DNA): TGTGCCAGCAGTGGACTAGCGGGGGCCACCGGGGAGCTGTTTTTT. Its protein is CASSGLAGATGELFF.

This clone was counted between two and nine times. The chain joins TRBV19 to TRBJ1-5, with no clear D. The V gene's germline CDR1 is LNHDA and CDR2 SQIVND (reference sequence). The CDR3 has 11 residues. The ends were cut back, 5 bases at V and 7 bases at J, with 6 bases in the middle. In DNA, the CDR3 is TGTGCCAGTAGTTCGGGACAGCCCCAGCATTTT. It yields the protein CASSSGQPQHF.

The chain employs TRBV9 and TRBJ1-2; possibly TRBD1 for D (5 bases). Trimming stripped 4 bases from V and 4 bases from J, with 14 bases between. The CDR3 length is 14 residues. Germline V gene sequence: CDR1 SGDLS, CDR2 YYNGEE. The CDR3 nucleotides are TGTGCCAGCAGCCCCCTGGACACGGGCTATGGCTACACCTTC. It codes for CASSPLDTGYGYTF.

The chain employs TRBV6-5 and TRBJ1-6; D gene uncertain. Germline lookup yields CDR1 MNHEY and CDR2 SVGAGI. This CDR3 has 14 residues. Deletions cut 7 bases from V and 3 bases from J, with 10 bases between. The CDR3 sequence is CASIGSGYNSPLHF. In nucleotides, the CDR3 is TGTGCCAGCATCGGGTCGGGCTATAATTCACCCCTCCACTTT.